Below are 10 T cell receptor beta chains sequenced from a single sample in a study of beta chain features in type 1 diabetes. Study conclusions and caveats: All four CD4+ subsets of Type 1 diabetes patients contained TCRB CDR3s that were moderately but significantly shorter.

Every bit of the isolated RNA underwent reverse transcription, so sequencing read expressed TCRB transcripts. Produced via immunoSEQ multiplex PCR; TCRdb's table is partial and in-frame only. The data hold about 400,000 clones, with 10% to 15% observed a single time. These receptors are not linked to any known antigen. Sequenced material: naive CD4+ T cells from blood. Receptors originate from a woman between 18 and 29 years old with type 1 diabetes.

This clone was found a few times. V and J are TRBV15 and TRBJ1-4; D remains ambiguous. The ends were cut back, 0 bases at V and 3 bases at J, with 5 bases in the middle. Germline CDR1 and CDR2: LNHNV and YYDKDF (reference sequence). This CDR3 is built from 14 residues. CDR3 sequence reads: CATSRDRANEKLFF. DNA of the CDR3: TGTGCCACCAGCAGAGATCGGGCTAATGAAAAACTGTTTTTT.

The rearrangement joins TRBV7-9 to TRBJ1-6, with TRBD1 matching 9 bases. This CDR3 contains 14 residues. From germline, CDR1 is SEHNR and CDR2 FQNEAQ (reference sequence). Unmatched junction bases numbered 6, after V lost 5 bases and J lost 10 bases. The CDR3 protein is CASSPRQGVSPLHF. In DNA, the CDR3 is TGTGCCAGCAGCCCTCGACAGGGGGTGTCACCCCTCCACTTT.

Only a few counts were recorded for this clone. V is TRBV29-1 and J is TRBJ2-1, with TRBD2 matching over 11 bases. The CDR3 sequence is 14 residues long. Germline V CDR1 and CDR2: SQVTM, ANQGSEA. V shed 8 bases and J 9 bases; nucleotides not matched to a gene: 12. The CDR3 loop is CSQTTSGRSGEQFF. In DNA, the CDR3 is TGCAGCCAAACTACTAGCGGGAGATCGGGTGAGCAGTTCTTC.

This clone was recorded a few times. The gene calls are TRBV6-6 and TRBJ2-7, with 9 bases that match TRBD2. Germline V gene data show CDR1 as MNHNY and CDR2 as SVGAGI (reference sequence). This CDR3 is 15 amino acids long. The V and J ends lost 6 bases and 0 bases, in that order; junction bases with no gene match: 6. CDR3 amino acids: CASRRLAESSYEQYF. In nucleotides, the CDR3 is TGTGCCAGCAGAAGACTAGCGGAGAGCTCCTACGAGCAGTACTTC.

The chain is built from TRBV5-4 and TRBJ2-5, with a possible D match to TRBD1 (5 bases). V lost 3 bases and J lost 2, with 14 bases in between. This CDR3 is 15 amino acids long. CDR1 and CDR2 from the germline V gene are SGHNT and YYREEE (reference sequence). The DNA for the CDR3 is TGTGCCAGCAGCTCACAGGAAGGGGATCAAGAGACCCAGTACTTC. This translates into CASSSQEGDQETQYF.

This clone was counted a few times. The rearrangement uses TRBV10-3 and TRBJ1-3; D not resolved. The length of the CDR3 is 17 residues. From germline, CDR1 is ENHRY and CDR2 SYGVKD. V was cut by 7 bases and J by 0 bases, with 19 bases left in between. The CDR3 protein is CAITKTLGRSSGNTIYF. The CDR3 region has the DNA TGTGCCATCACAAAAACCCTTGGTCGGAGCTCTGGAAACACCATATATTTT.

The chain combines TRBV7-2 with TRBJ2-5, with D perhaps matching TRBD2 (6 bases). The CDR3 is 15 amino acids. Germline loops: CDR1 SGHTA, CDR2 FQGNSA. The V and J ends lost 3 bases and 2 bases respectively, with 13 bases between them. For the CDR3, the DNA is TGTGCCAGCAGCTTTAGGAGGGCGGGGCAAGAGACCCAGTACTTC. Translating gives CASSFRRAGQETQYF.

This clone was picked up a small number of times. The chain uses TRBV29-1 and TRBJ2-7; possibly TRBD1 for D (6 bases). This CDR3 comprises 13 residues. In germline, CDR1 is SQVTM, CDR2 ANQGSEA. V lost 7 bases and J 0 bases, leaving 13 bases between the germline ends. The CDR3 nucleotides read TGCAGCGCCGGAAGACAGGACTCCTACGAGCAGTACTTC. Its translation is CSAGRQDSYEQYF.

The genes are TRBV5-1 and TRBJ2-5, with TRBD1 identical over 7 bases. V shed 2 bases, J shed 5 bases, and the junction held 6 bases outside the gene matches. CDR1 is SGHRS, CDR2 YFSETQ, per germline. The CDR3 contains 14 residues. This chain's CDR3 is CASSFQGGVETQYF. CDR3 coding DNA: TGCGCCAGCAGCTTTCAAGGGGGCGTTGAGACCCAGTACTTC.

The table lists this clone with a few counts. The V and J genes are TRBV7-6 and TRBJ2-7; 10 bases fit TRBD2. Germline trimming cut 2 bases from V and 3 bases from J; bases unmatched to any gene: 4. This CDR3 contains 15 residues. Germline CDR1 is SGHVS and CDR2 is FNYEAQ. CDR3 region: CASSLQPSGSYEQYF. The CDR3, as DNA: TGTGCCAGCAGCTTACAACCTAGCGGGAGCTACGAGCAGTACTTC. The full variable domain, rest sourced from reference TRBV7-6 and TRBJ2-7, is GAGVSQSPRYKVTKRGQDVALRCDPISGHVSLYWYRQALGQGPEFLTYFNYEAQQDKSGLPNDRFSAERPEGSISTLTIQRTEQRDSAMYRCASSLQPSGSYEQYFGPGTRLTVT.